This passage covers 22 T cell receptor beta chains from one sample sequenced in a study of T cell responses to AZD1222 COVID-19 vaccine. The method was immunoSEQ multiplex PCR; TCRdb's version includes in-frame clones alone and lacks a portion of them. Of around 120,000 clones listed, roughly 90% are singletons. Here the sequenced sample was peripheral blood, taken on day 0 of AZD1222 vaccination. The receptors were sampled from an adult in good health.

A few counts support this clone. This sample includes further DNA sequences coding for the same CDR3. The rearrangement joins TRBV6-4 to TRBJ1-2; D not resolved. CDR1 and CDR2 (germline): MRHNA, SNTAGT. V was cut by 0 bases and J by 4 bases, with 9 bases left in between. The CDR3 loop spans 14 amino acids. The CDR3 loop is CASSDSAGIYGYTF. The DNA of the CDR3 is TGTGCCAGCAGTGACTCGGCGGGGATCTATGGCTACACCTTC.

CDR3 in amino acids: CASSPGASQETQYF. CDR3 nucleotide sequence: TGTGCCAGCAGCCCCGGCGCTAGTCAAGAGACCCAGTACTTC. V gene TRBV7-9 combines with J gene TRBJ2-5; D gene ambiguous. Trimming left V 5 bases short and J 2 bases short, with 12 bases between. The V gene's germline CDR1 is SEHNR and CDR2 FQNEAQ (reference sequence). The CDR3 runs to 14 residues.

The genes are TRBV7-8 and TRBJ2-7; no reliable D call. Trimming shortened V by 0 bases and J by 1 base, and 7 bases separated the two germline ends. The CDR3 length is 14 residues. Per germline, CDR1 SGHVS and CDR2 FQNEAQ. The CDR3 loop is CASSLAVGSYEQYF. CDR3 nucleotides: TGTGCCAGCAGCTTAGCGGTCGGGTCCTACGAGCAGTACTTC.

This clone turned up a few times. This chain links TRBV2 with TRBJ1-1; unclear D gene. Germline V lookup: CDR1 SNHLY, CDR2 FYNNEI. This CDR3 comprises 15 residues. Trimming removed 2 bases at V and 2 bases at J, with 12 bases between. The DNA of the CDR3 is TGTGCCAGCAGTGAAAGGTCGCCGAGAAACACTGAAGCTTTCTTT. It yields the protein CASSERSPRNTEAFF. Drawing the rest from reference TRBV2 and TRBJ1-1, the complete variable domain is EPEVTQTPSHQVTQMGQEVILRCVPISNHLYFYWYRQILGQKVEFLVSFYNNEISEKSEIFDDQFSVERPDGSNFTLKIRSTKLEDSAMYFCASSERSPRNTEAFFGQGTRLTVV.

V usage is TRBV5-1 and J usage is TRBJ2-7, with 10 bases identical to TRBD1. The V gene end was trimmed by 0 bases and the J gene end by 2 bases; junction bases not matched to a gene: 5. This CDR3 comprises 16 residues. Germline V gene data show CDR1 as SGHRS and CDR2 as YFSETQ. The CDR3 protein is CASSLEMGQGTYEQYF. The CDR3 nucleotides read TGCGCCAGCAGCTTGGAGATGGGACAGGGGACCTACGAGCAGTACTTC. The variable domain in full, completed from reference TRBV5-1 and TRBJ2-7, reads KAGVTQTPRYLIKTRGQQVTLSCSPISGHRSVSWYQQTPGQGLQFLFEYFSETQRNKGNFPGRFSGRQFSNSRSEMNVSTLELGDSALYLCASSLEMGQGTYEQYFGPGTRLTVT.

This chain joins TRBV6-2 or TRBV6-3 and TRBJ2-2; no clear D gene. V was cut by 6 bases and J by 7 bases, with 15 bases left in between. Germline lookup yields CDR1 MNHEY and CDR2 SVGEGT. The CDR3 is 14 amino acids. The CDR3 is CASSGILGIGELFF. The CDR3 region has the DNA TGTGCCAGCAGCGGAATTTTAGGTATCGGGGAGCTGTTTTTT.

The V and J genes are TRBV10-3 and TRBJ1-3; D unclear. This CDR3 region has 15 residues. V was cut by 10 bases and J by 3 bases, with 19 bases left in between. Germline CDR1 reads ENHRY; CDR2 reads SYGVKD. The CDR3 region is CATGDTVLNGNTIYF. DNA for the CDR3: TGTGCCACGGGCGACACAGTTCTGAATGGAAACACCATATATTTT.

This clone appeared a single time. This chain joins TRBV12-5 and TRBJ2-2; D is perhaps TRBD2 (6 bases). Between the trimmed V and J ends, which lost 6 bases and 1 base, there was a span of 12 bases. This CDR3 contains 15 residues. CDR1 and CDR2 from the germline V gene are LGHNT and FRNRAP. CDR3 DNA sequence: TGTGCTAGTGGCCAGTGGGGGGAGAACACCGGGGAGCTGTTTTTT. It encodes CASGQWGENTGELFF.

V is TRBV7-9 and J is TRBJ1-2; TRBD1 agrees at 7 bases. CDR1 is SEHNR, CDR2 FQNEAQ, per germline (reference sequence). Trimming cost V 1 base and J 8 bases; bases outside gene matches: 7. The CDR3 totals 14 residues. CDR3 nucleotide sequence: TGTGCCAGCAGCTTAGGAACAGGGGTGGGCGGCTACACCTTC. Its translation: CASSLGTGVGGYTF.

The chain links TRBV12-5 to TRBJ1-4; TRBD1 matches 7 bases. The CDR3 has 14 residues. With 5 bases clipped from V and 7 bases from J, the junction kept 7 bases outside the gene matches. In germline, CDR1 is LGHNT, CDR2 FRNRAP. The chain's CDR3 is CASGPRQGSEKLFF. The CDR3 coding sequence is TGTGCTAGTGGTCCTCGACAGGGTAGTGAAAAACTGTTTTTT.

The genes are TRBV12-5 and TRBJ1-5; D is possibly TRBD1 (6 bases). V lost 7 bases, J lost 7 bases, and 11 bases lay in between. Germline V gene sequence: CDR1 LGHNT, CDR2 FRNRAP. The CDR3 is 12 amino acids. CDR3 nucleotide sequence: TGTGCTAGTGCTAGGGGGGACCAGCCCCAGCATTTT. Translation: CASARGDQPQHF. The full variable domain, with the rest looked up from reference TRBV12-5 and TRBJ1-5, is DARVTQTPRHKVTEMGQEVTMRCQPILGHNTVFWYRQTMMQGLELLAYFRNRAPLDDSGMPKDRFSAEMPDATLATLKIQPSEPRDSAVYFCASARGDQPQHFGDGTRLSIL.

As for this clone: A read error may account for a junction end that differs from germline. V usage is TRBV6-1 and J usage is TRBJ1-2, with D unclear. The CDR3 has 11 amino acids. Germline V CDR1 and CDR2: MNHNS, SASEGT. CDR3 bases: TGTGCCAGCAGTGAAGTAGGGCCTTCGGCCTTC. Translating gives CASSEVGPSAF.

This clone was seen more than once but under ten times. V is TRBV19 and J is TRBJ2-3; D gene uncertain. In germline, CDR1 is LNHDA, CDR2 SQIVND (reference sequence). The CDR3 totals 12 residues. Trimming took off 6 bases at V and 4 bases at J, with 8 bases between the two ends. CDR3 in amino acids: CASSYLADTQYF. Here the CDR3 DNA reads TGTGCCAGTAGCTACTTGGCAGATACGCAGTATTTT.

The rearrangement uses TRBV21-1 and TRBJ1-1. TRBV21-1 is a pseudogene locus. CDR3 length: 13 amino acids. CDR3 loop: CASSKGINTEAFF. The CDR3 nucleotides are TGTGCCAGCAGCAAAGGAATAAACACTGAAGCTTTCTTT.

The chain couples TRBV7-9 to TRBJ2-1; D call uncertain. This CDR3 has 14 amino acids. Germline CDR1 is SEHNR and CDR2 is FQNEAQ (reference sequence). Trimming cost V 6 bases and J 5 bases, with 14 bases left between them. CDR3 nucleotides: TGTGCCAGCAGGCTAAGTATGGGGAACAATGAGCAGTTCTTC. This codes for CASRLSMGNNEQFF.

CDR3 in DNA: TGTGCCAGCAGCAACCGGGGTGGGGCGAACACTGAAGCTTTCTTT. It translates to CASSNRGGANTEAFF. The chain has TRBV6-2 or TRBV6-3 and TRBJ1-1; weak D call: TRBD1 (5 bases). Germline CDR1 is MNHEY and CDR2 is SVGEGT. The CDR3 is made up of 15 amino acids. Trimming took 6 bases from V and 1 from J, leaving 15 bases between them.

The genes are TRBV9 and TRBJ2-2; D unclear. The germline CDR1 and CDR2 sequences are SGDLS and YYNGEE. The CDR3 sequence is 14 residues long. Trimming stripped 0 bases from V and 6 bases from J, with 9 bases between. The CDR3 loop is CASSVAQVAGELFF. The CDR3, as DNA: TGTGCCAGCAGCGTAGCTCAGGTCGCCGGGGAGCTGTTTTTT.

The genes are TRBV27 and TRBJ1-2, with 7 bases aligning to TRBD1. Germline assignment: CDR1 MNHEY and CDR2 SMNVEV (reference sequence). The CDR3 runs to 14 residues. V trimming: 5 bases; J trimming: 5 bases; junction bases outside the gene matches: 8. CDR3 bases: TGTGCCAGCAGTGAGACGACAGGGTATTATGGCTACACCTTC. The encoded protein is CASSETTGYYGYTF.

The V call is TRBV2, the J call TRBJ1-6; D is undetermined. The CDR3 extends over 14 amino acids. Germline CDR1 reads SNHLY; CDR2 reads FYNNEI. The V end was cut by 4 bases, the J end by 7 bases, with 11 bases between. CDR3 sequence: CASSGFNGNSPLHF. The CDR3 DNA reads TGTGCCAGCAGTGGGTTCAACGGGAATTCACCCCTCCACTTT.

This rearrangement joins TRBV19 to TRBJ1-2, with 7 bases lining up with TRBD1. V lost 11 bases, J lost 5 bases, and 11 bases stayed unmatched. Germline values: CDR1 LNHDA, CDR2 SQIVND (reference sequence). The CDR3 spans 13 residues. This CDR3 reads CAPSGQGGYGYTF. The CDR3 DNA sequence: TGTGCCCCCTCCGGGCAGGGGGGATATGGCTACACCTTC.

The chain carries TRBV5-1 and TRBJ1-4; D is unresolved. Germline values: CDR1 SGHRS, CDR2 YFSETQ. The CDR3 extends over 13 amino acids. V lost 4 bases and J lost 5, with 9 bases in between. This CDR3 reads CASSADPNEKLFF. CDR3 DNA sequence: TGCGCCAGCAGCGCCGACCCGAATGAAAAACTGTTTTTT.

The rearrangement links TRBV2 to TRBJ1-2; D perhaps matches TRBD1 (5 bases). V was cut by 5 bases and J by 8 bases, with 21 bases left in between. The CDR3 totals 15 residues. Germline lookup yields CDR1 SNHLY and CDR2 FYNNEI. The CDR3 protein is CASSPSRSQGRGYTF. The CDR3 nucleotides are TGTGCCAGCAGTCCTTCGAGGAGCCAGGGACGCGGCTACACCTTC.